The 15 T cell receptor beta chains below come from one sample, sequenced in a study of cytomegalovirus exposure and HLA in healthy donors. PCR amplification relied on 60 Vbeta primers (plus 13 Jbeta primers). The data were produced by immunoSEQ multiplex PCR, yet TCRdb's version contains in-frame clones alone and is incomplete. This sample's table has just over 200,000 clones. What was sequenced was PBMCs. The receptors were gathered from a girl aged 2-10 years in good health and CMV-seropositive.

The CDR3 here is CASRDRRTYGYTF. The CDR3 region has the DNA TGTGCCAGCAGAGACAGGCGAACCTATGGCTACACCTTC. The V and J genes are TRBV6-5 and TRBJ1-2; D is perhaps TRBD1 (6 bases). Germline CDR1 is MNHEY and CDR2 is SVGAGI. This CDR3 region has 13 residues. Trimming removed 6 bases from V and 4 bases from J, with 12 bases in between.

The rearrangement links TRBV5-1 to TRBJ2-2, with no clear D. This CDR3 contains 14 residues. Trimming took 0 bases from V and 2 from J, leaving 5 bases between them. CDR1 is SGHRS, CDR2 YFSETQ, per germline. In DNA, the CDR3 is TGCGCCAGCAGCTTGGCAGTAAACACCGGGGAGCTGTTTTTT. As protein: CASSLAVNTGELFF.

V and J are TRBV13 and TRBJ2-7, with 13 bases that match TRBD2. Germline V gene sequence: CDR1 PRHDT, CDR2 FYEKMQ (reference sequence). V trimming: 5 bases; J trimming: 2 bases; junction bases outside the gene matches: 6. This CDR3 has 16 amino acids. The CDR3 bases are TGTGCCAGCAGCACCCGGACTAGCGGGAGTCCCTACGAGCAGTACTTC. This sequence encodes CASSTRTSGSPYEQYF.

CDR3 residues: CASSEDIYTGELFF. CDR3 nucleotide sequence: TGTGCCAGCAGTGAGGACATCTACACCGGGGAGCTGTTTTTT. The chain recombines TRBV6-1 with TRBJ2-2, with TRBD1 as a possible D gene (5 bases). V was pared by 3 bases and J by 3 bases, with 8 bases between. Germline CDR1 and CDR2: MNHNS and SASEGT. This CDR3 is built from 14 residues.

This chain links TRBV6-1 with TRBJ1-2, with D perhaps matching TRBD1 (6 bases). Trimming shortened V by 9 bases and J by 4 bases, and 18 bases separated the two germline ends. Germline V CDR1 and CDR2: MNHNS, SASEGT. CDR3 size: 14 residues. The CDR3 sequence is CASRTGQNTYGYTF. CDR3 DNA: TGTGCCAGTAGAACAGGGCAAAACACCTATGGCTACACCTTC.

V and J are TRBV6-5 and TRBJ2-7, with a weak D call TRBD1 (5 bases). From germline, CDR1 is MNHEY and CDR2 SVGAGI. The CDR3 is 16 amino acids. V was cut by 0 bases and J by 3 bases, with 15 bases left in between. The CDR3 nucleotides read TGTGCCAGCAGTTACTCGAATTGGGGCGGTGTCTACGAGCAGTACTTC. This translates into CASSYSNWGGVYEQYF.

This chain connects TRBV7-6 to TRBJ2-3, with a tentative D call TRBD1 (6 bases). The CDR3 extends over 17 amino acids. The V gene lost 5 bases and the J gene lost 1 base, with 19 bases spanning the gap. Germline CDR1 and CDR2: SGHVS and FNYEAQ. DNA for the CDR3: TGTGCCAGCAGCCCGGCGTCAACAGGGATACGCACAGATACGCAGTATTTT. Translating gives CASSPASTGIRTDTQYF.

The V call is TRBV29-1, the J call TRBJ2-5; 13 nucleotides match TRBD2. From germline, CDR1 is SQVTM and CDR2 ANQGSEA. The CDR3 consists of 19 residues. V shed 1 base, J shed 6 bases, and the junction held 17 bases outside the gene matches. The chain's CDR3 is CSVEGLGTSGNEGLQTQYF. The DNA for the CDR3 is TGCAGCGTTGAAGGGCTAGGGACTAGCGGGAATGAGGGCCTGCAGACCCAGTACTTC.

V gene TRBV28 combines with J gene TRBJ2-7; TRBD1 might be the D (6 bases). Germline CDR1 and CDR2: MDHEN and SYDVKM. This CDR3 contains 14 residues. V shed 6 bases and J shed 0 bases, with 12 bases lying between them. This CDR3 reads CASRWQGSSYEQYF. CDR3 in DNA: TGTGCCAGCAGGTGGCAGGGGAGCTCCTACGAGCAGTACTTC.

The V gene is TRBV7-9, the J gene TRBJ1-4; 9 nucleotides align to TRBD1. The ends lost 5 bases at V and 11 bases at J; junction bases unmatched: 15. There are 16 residues in the CDR3. Germline CDR1 reads SEHNR; CDR2 reads FQNEAQ (reference sequence). The CDR3 is CASSQKEDRGLPKLFF. DNA of the CDR3: TGTGCCAGCAGCCAGAAAGAGGACAGGGGTTTACCCAAACTGTTTTTT.

The rearrangement uses TRBV18 and TRBJ2-7; D not resolved. Trimming removed 3 bases from V and 4 bases from J, with 16 bases in between. Germline-derived CDR1 and CDR2 are KGHSH and LQKENI. The CDR3 is made up of 15 amino acids. CDR3 protein: CASSPGAAELYEQYF. The CDR3 nucleotides are TGTGCCAGCTCACCCGGCGCGGCTGAACTTTACGAGCAGTACTTC.

This rearrangement joins TRBV30 to TRBJ2-7; the match to TRBD2 covers 12 bases. From germline, CDR1 is GTSNPN and CDR2 SVGIG (reference sequence). The V gene end was trimmed by 2 bases and the J gene end by 3 bases; junction bases not matched to a gene: 2. CDR3 length: 14 residues. In nucleotides, the CDR3 is TGTGCCTGGAGTCTACTAGCGGGAGGCTACGAGCAGTACTTC. It codes for CAWSLLAGGYEQYF.

The rearrangement links TRBV6-6 to TRBJ1-5; no clear D. Germline CDR1 and CDR2: MNHNY and SVGAGI (reference sequence). The V and J ends lost 6 bases and 5 bases respectively, with 14 bases between them. The CDR3 consists of 14 residues. The CDR3 loop reads CASRSPGSYQPQHF. As DNA, the CDR3 is TGTGCCAGCAGATCCCCCGGGAGCTATCAGCCCCAGCATTTT.

The V call is TRBV27, the J call TRBJ2-3, with D perhaps TRBD1 (6 bases). Germline V CDR1 and CDR2: MNHEY, SMNVEV (reference sequence). The CDR3 sequence is 14 residues long. Trimming removed 2 bases from V and 8 bases from J, with 14 bases in between. The CDR3 region has the DNA TGTGCCAGCAGTTTAGGGACACCCCCCGGTACGCAGTATTTT. Its translation: CASSLGTPPGTQYF.

The chain employs TRBV4-1 and TRBJ2-7; 8 positions match TRBD2. Per the germline V gene, CDR1 is MGHRA and CDR2 is YSYEKL. Trimming at V came to 0 bases and at J to 7 bases, leaving 8 bases not matched to a gene. This CDR3 is 15 amino acids long. The CDR3 here is CASSQEFSGNTEQYF. CDR3 in DNA: TGCGCCAGCAGCCAAGAATTTAGCGGGAACACGGAGCAGTACTTC.